These T cell receptor beta chains were read from a single sample in a study of shared clonotypes between healthy human individuals. This table comes from immunoSEQ multiplex PCR, and its TCRdb copy is limited to in-frame clones, with some not included. Found here are around 640,000 clones, about 95% of them singletons; the top ten hold less than 0.13%. The sequencing input was naive CD8+ T cells sorted from blood. All receptors derive from a young woman in good health. Both conserved end residues are part of each CDR3.

>TRBV4-1
CASSQGLANTYEQYF
>TRBV7-9
CASSLVGGTERYGYTF
>TRBV28
CASSLAGSSYNEQFF
>TRBV27
CASRPGVGNTIYF
>TRBV6-1
CASSEPQPNPGTVYYEQYF
>TRBV28
CASSLGVSTYVNTQYF
>TRBV5-6
CASSPRTSGRAQAGTQYF
>TRBV5-1
CASSLGQGLSYEQYF
>TRBV7-9
CASSLEWEGSGFF
>TRBV5-8
CASSSTDRGTLTDTQYF
>TRBV5-6
CASSLESDTHTGELFF
>TRBV21-1
CASSMFSLVRPQHF
>TRBV28
CASSTGAYNEQFF
>TRBV7-6
CASSPTDGGTEAFF
>TRBV4-2
CASSQEAYGRSYEQYF
>TRBV7-9
CASRRNGGWDEQYF
>TRBV27
CASKKTGVPDGYTF
>TRBV15
CATSSPGAGELFF
>TRBV19
CASSIGQGASYEQYF
>TRBV9
CASSHPGTEAFF
>TRBV28
CASSWPEWAGGTYEQYF
>TRBV28
CASSLGTGVVSYNEQFF
>TRBV5-6
CASSLGWAEAFF
>TRBV6-5
CASSYGRGQFF
>TRBV7-9
CASSLPSYNEQFF
>TRBV6-5
CASSGRDSGNTIYF
>TRBV28
CASKGGDEQYF
>TRBV5-4
CASSLLPRVGANVLTF
>TRBV4-1
CASSQEGLLSYEQYF
>TRBV2
CASSDNGNQPQHF
>TRBV15
CATKETGRGASTDTQYF
>TRBV28
CASSEDSSTDTQYF
>TRBV9
CASSPRVAGVSGELFF
>TRBV6-1
CASSDLGDPTDEQFF
>TRBV7-9
CASSKGLVKEQFF